The 10 T cell receptor beta chains below were found in one sample sequenced in a study of cytomegalovirus exposure and HLA in healthy donors. PCR used 60 Vbeta primers and 13 Jbeta primers. The assay was immunoSEQ multiplex PCR, and TCRdb's table has in-frame clones only and misses some. The sample consists of 150,000 or so clones, roughly 78% of them appearing once. The sequencing input was PBMCs. Receptors originate from a man aged 18 to 29 in good health and CMV-seropositive.

The chain employs TRBV11-2 and TRBJ2-7; 7 bases agree with TRBD1. The length of the CDR3 is 14 residues. The germline V gene has CDR1 SGHAT and CDR2 FQNNGV. Losses at the gene ends were 5 bases for V and 3 bases for J; bases not matched to a gene: 7. This chain's CDR3 is CASSRSRDSYEQYF. Written as DNA, the CDR3 is TGTGCCAGCAGCCGCAGCCGGGACAGCTACGAGCAGTACTTC.

The rearrangement joins TRBV14 to TRBJ2-7; D gene uncertain. V dropped 3 bases and J dropped 3 bases, with 9 bases sitting between them. The length of the CDR3 is 13 residues. Germline CDR1 is SGHDN and CDR2 is FVKESK. The CDR3 DNA reads as TGTGCCAGCAGCCACGGAGTTCTCTACGAGCAGTACTTC. As protein: CASSHGVLYEQYF.

There are a few counts of this clone. The rearrangement uses TRBV7-2 and TRBJ2-4; TRBD2 aligns across 11 bases. Unmatched junction bases numbered 6, after V lost 5 bases and J lost 3 bases. Germline-derived CDR1 and CDR2 are SGHTA and FQGNSA. The CDR3 has 16 residues. The CDR3 protein is CASSQGTSGHKNIQYF. Here the CDR3 DNA reads TGTGCCAGCAGCCAAGGGACTAGCGGCCACAAAAACATTCAGTACTTC.

This clone was counted a few times. The chain joins TRBV28 to TRBJ2-1; D is undetermined. Germline V gives CDR1 MDHEN, CDR2 SYDVKM. CDR3 length equals 13 residues. V dropped 4 bases and J dropped 10 bases, with 14 bases sitting between them. The CDR3 DNA reads as TGTGCCAGCAGTTCATCCCCCAGAAAGGAGCAGTTCTTC. Its protein is CASSSSPRKEQFF.

This sequence joins TRBV27 and TRBJ2-1; 8 nucleotides match TRBD1. This CDR3 has 16 amino acids. Trimming at V came to 4 bases and at J to 10 bases, leaving 15 bases not matched to a gene. Germline V gene sequence: CDR1 MNHEY, CDR2 SMNVEV (reference sequence). The CDR3 here is CASSSTDRAVQGEQFF. CDR3 bases: TGTGCCAGCAGTTCCACGGACAGGGCAGTACAAGGGGAGCAGTTCTTC.

The chain employs TRBV5-6 and TRBJ2-7; D remains ambiguous. The CDR3 contains 11 residues. Germline loops: CDR1 SGHDT, CDR2 YYEEEE. The V end was cut by 4 bases, the J end by 3 bases, with 5 bases between. In DNA form, the CDR3 reads TGTGCCAGCAGCGCTAACTACGAGCAGTACTTC. It translates to CASSANYEQYF. Full variable domain (outside the CDR3, taken from reference TRBV5-6 and TRBJ2-7): DAGVTQSPTHLIKTRGQQVTLRCSPKSGHDTVSWYQQALGQGPQFIFQYYEEEERQRGNFPDRFSGHQFPNYSSELNVNALLLGDSALYLCASSANYEQYFGPGTRLTVT.

The rearrangement links TRBV28 to TRBJ2-7, with D perhaps matching TRBD1 (6 bases). The CDR3 is 16 amino acids. V gave up 5 bases and J gave up 0 bases, with 17 bases separating them. Germline CDR1 MDHEN, CDR2 SYDVKM. The CDR3 region is CASSPSQGPHSYEQYF. CDR3 coding DNA: TGTGCCAGCAGTCCTAGCCAGGGGCCCCACTCCTACGAGCAGTACTTC.

The chain employs TRBV19 and TRBJ1-1; 9 bases are a match to TRBD1. V gave up 7 bases and J gave up 5 bases; unmatched junction bases: 14. Germline CDR1 LNHDA, CDR2 SQIVND (reference sequence). CDR3 length: 16 residues. CDR3: CASTGGGRTGATEAFF. The CDR3 DNA reads as TGTGCCAGTACCGGGGGGGGTAGGACAGGGGCGACTGAAGCTTTCTTT.

V and J are TRBV4-2 and TRBJ2-3, with unresolved D. The CDR3 contains 17 residues. Germline V gives CDR1 LGHNA, CDR2 YNFKEQ. The V gene lost 0 bases and the J gene lost 2 bases, with 15 bases spanning the gap. The CDR3 nucleotides are TGTGCCAGCAGCCAAGATAGAGCGTGGTCTCTCACAGATACGCAGTATTTT. It specifies CASSQDRAWSLTDTQYF.

This clone was found a few times. CDR3 region: CASNQGAGDGYTF. Written as DNA, the CDR3 is TGTGCCAGTAATCAGGGGGCCGGGGATGGCTACACCTTC. The V call is TRBV19, the J call TRBJ1-2, with 8 bases fitting TRBD1. The length of the CDR3 is 13 residues. The germline gives CDR1 LNHDA, CDR2 SQIVND (reference sequence). V shed 7 bases, J shed 6 bases, and the junction held 7 bases outside the gene matches.